These T cell receptor beta chains were read from a single sample in a study of cytomegalovirus exposure and HLA in healthy donors. TCRdb keeps only in-frame clones here, not all; method: immunoSEQ multiplex PCR. The data hold roughly 160,000 clones, with over 60% observed a single time. Material for sequencing was PBMCs. All receptors come from a woman aged 25 to 39 in good health and CMV-seronegative. Both conserved end residues are part of each CDR3. A D gene is named only where the DNA matches it firmly. Only some rows state a clone size, as once, few, many or a class for expanded clones.

TGTGCCACCAGCAGCCAGGTCAGTAACAATGAGCAGTTCTTC | CATSSQVSNNEQFF | TRBJ2-1 | NA | NA | TRBV15
TGTGCCAGAAGCTCACCAAACGGGGGGAGACTAGCGGGAGGGAACGATGAGCAGTTCTTC | CARSSPNGGRLAGGNDEQFF | TRBJ2-1 | NA | NA | TRBV7-5
TGTGCCAGCTCACCACCTAGCGGGAGAGCAGATACGCAGTATTTT | CASSPPSGRADTQYF | TRBJ2-3 | TRBD2 | NA | TRBV18
TGTGCCAGCAGCTCTCCCCAGGGAAGCAATGAGCAGTTCTTC | CASSSPQGSNEQFF | TRBJ2-1 | NA | NA | TRBV7-2
TGTGCCAGCAGCCCCCAGGATGGGAGAGCGTACAATGAGCAGTTCTTC | CASSPQDGRAYNEQFF | TRBJ2-1 | NA | few | TRBV7-9
TGCGCCAGCAGTTTCCTTTCCCTGAGGGATCGGGGCACTGAAGCTTTCTTT | CASSFLSLRDRGTEAFF | TRBJ1-1 | NA | NA | TRBV5-1
TGTGCTAGCAGCTACGACAGCTCCTGGTACAATGAGCAGTTCTTC | CASSYDSSWYNEQFF | TRBJ2-1 | NA | NA | TRBV7-7
TGTGCCAGCACCCAGACAACATACAATGAGCAGTTCTTC | CASTQTTYNEQFF | TRBJ2-1 | NA | few | TRBV6-1
TGTGCCAGCAGCCCCTCGGGGAATGAGCAGTTCTTC | CASSPSGNEQFF | TRBJ2-1 | NA | many | TRBV7-2
TGTGCCAGTAAACCTCCTAGCGGCGAGGCCTACAATGAGCAGTTCTTC | CASKPPSGEAYNEQFF | TRBJ2-1 | TRBD2 | NA | TRBV19
TGCAGCGGGCGGATTGCGGTGGGCACTGAAGCTTTCTTT | CSGRIAVGTEAFF | TRBJ1-1 | NA | NA | TRBV29-1
TGTGCCAGCTCACCGCGGGGGACCGGGGAGCTGTTTTTT | CASSPRGTGELFF | TRBJ2-2 | TRBD2 | NA | TRBV18
TGCAGCGTTGCGCTGCCAGGGGCGAACACTGAAGCTTTCTTT | CSVALPGANTEAFF | TRBJ1-1 | NA | NA | TRBV29-1
TGTGCCAGCAGTGGCACAGGGATAAACGAAAAACTGTTTTTT | CASSGTGINEKLFF | TRBJ1-4 | NA | few | TRBV6-1
TGTGCCAGCAGTATTCTACGGGGGAGCTCCTACAATGAGCAGTTCTTC | CASSILRGSSYNEQFF | TRBJ2-1 | NA | NA | TRBV28
TGTGCCAGCAGCCAAAAGCGACGGCTGAACACTGAAGCTTTCTTT | CASSQKRRLNTEAFF | TRBJ1-1 | NA | once | TRBV14
TGTGCTAGCAGTTTACCTTTAGCGGGACACTACGAGCAGTACTTC | CASSLPLAGHYEQYF | TRBJ2-7 | TRBD2 | NA | TRBV6-6
TGTGCCAGCAGTGAAGGAATACAGGGGGAACAGCCCCAGCATTTT | CASSEGIQGEQPQHF | TRBJ1-5 | TRBD1 | NA | TRBV6-1
TGCAGCGTTGAGGGGGCCGGAGTTTACAATGAGCAGTTCTTC | CSVEGAGVYNEQFF | TRBJ2-1 | NA | NA | TRBV29-1
TGTGCCTTGACGACAGCATATAATTCACCCCTCCACTTT | CALTTAYNSPLHF | TRBJ1-6 | NA | NA | TRBV30
TGTACCAGCAGCCAAGAGGTCGGGGGGGTTACCTACAATGAGCAGTTCTTC | CTSSQEVGGVTYNEQFF | TRBJ2-1 | TRBD2 | NA | TRBV4-2
TGTGCCAGCACCTTTACAGGGATACAAGAGACCCAGTACTTC | CASTFTGIQETQYF | TRBJ2-5 | NA | few | TRBV28
TGCGCCAGCAGCCAACGCCTAGCGGGAGTAGAGCAGTTCTTC | CASSQRLAGVEQFF | TRBJ2-1 | TRBD2 | NA | TRBV4-1
TGTGCCAGCAGCCAACAGGACGGATCATACTACAATGAGCAGTTCTTC | CASSQQDGSYYNEQFF | TRBJ2-1 | NA | NA | TRBV7-9
TGTGCCAGCAGCGACCTTAGCGGGGCAGAGACCCAGTACTTC | CASSDLSGAETQYF | TRBJ2-5 | TRBD2 | NA | TRBV9
TGTGCCAGCAGTTACTCCGTTAGCACCGGGGAGCTGTTTTTT | CASSYSVSTGELFF | TRBJ2-2 | NA | NA | TRBV6-6
TGTGCCAGCAGCTTAGCTTCGGGGGGCTGGCAGCCCCAGCATTTT | CASSLASGGWQPQHF | TRBJ1-5 | NA | NA | TRBV7-2
TGTGCCATCAGAAACGGGGACAATGAGCAGTTCTTC | CAIRNGDNEQFF | TRBJ2-1 | NA | NA | TRBV10-3
TGTGCCAGTAGTATTTCAGGGAACTATGGCTACACCTTC | CASSISGNYGYTF | TRBJ1-2 | NA | NA | TRBV19
TGTGCCAGCAGTGAAGTTGAGGGAATAGGGTACAATGAGCAGTTCTTC | CASSEVEGIGYNEQFF | TRBJ2-1 | NA | NA | TRBV2
TGTGCCAGTAGTATTAGAGGGGGGGCCTACAATGAGCAGTTCTTC | CASSIRGGAYNEQFF | TRBJ2-1 | NA | NA | TRBV19
TGTGCCAGCAGCTCCCAAGGGGATGGGACCCAGTACTTC | CASSSQGDGTQYF | TRBJ2-5 | NA | once | TRBV7-2
TGTGCCAGCAGTAAAATCGCGAAACATCGACAGGGCATGAACACTGAAGCTTTCTTT | CASSKIAKHRQGMNTEAFF | TRBJ1-1 | NA | NA | TRBV21-1
TGTGCCAGCAGTGCAAGCGGGGGGGCGATGAATGAGCAGTTCTTC | CASSASGGAMNEQFF | TRBJ2-1 | TRBD2 | few | TRBV4-2
TGTGCCAGCAGCTTACGAACTAGCGAACCCACCGGGGAGCTGTTTTTT | CASSLRTSEPTGELFF | TRBJ2-2 | TRBD2 | NA | TRBV7-9
TGTGCCAGCAGCCAAGGTCAGGGGTCTGCAAACGAGCAGTACTTC | CASSQGQGSANEQYF | TRBJ2-7 | NA | few | TRBV14
TGTGCCAGCAGCTTAAGTAGCGGGGCGACGGCCGAGCAGTACTTC | CASSLSSGATAEQYF | TRBJ2-7 | TRBD2 | NA | TRBV7-6
TGTGCCAGCAGTGGAAGAGACACTTCGGGAAACACCATATATTTT | CASSGRDTSGNTIYF | TRBJ1-3 | NA | NA | TRBV6-5
TGTGCCAGCAGTGTTACAGGGGGCGAGAGGGAGACCCAGTACTTC | CASSVTGGERETQYF | TRBJ2-5 | TRBD1 | NA | TRBV2
TGTGCCAGCAGCCCGGACTACACACTCACAGATACGCAGTATTTT | CASSPDYTLTDTQYF | TRBJ2-3 | NA | NA | TRBV7-3
TGTGCCAGCAGCCCAGGGGGACAGGGGACGGAGACCCAGTACTTC | CASSPGGQGTETQYF | TRBJ2-5 | TRBD1 | NA | TRBV7-3
TGTGCCAGTAGGGACGGACAGGGCTACGAGCAGTACTTC | CASRDGQGYEQYF | TRBJ2-7 | TRBD1 | NA | TRBV19
TGTGCCAGCAGCTTCGTGGGGCTTATCACAGATACGCAGTATTTT | CASSFVGLITDTQYF | TRBJ2-3 | NA | NA | TRBV7-9
TGTGCCAGCAGCTCCACCGAGGATACGCAGTATTTT | CASSSTEDTQYF | TRBJ2-3 | NA | NA | TRBV7-6
TGCGCCAGCAGCCAAGGACTAGCGGCCTACAATGAGCAGTTCTTC | CASSQGLAAYNEQFF | TRBJ2-1 | TRBD2 | NA | TRBV4-3
TGTGCCAGCAGATTCATCTCTGGAAACACCATATATTTT | CASRFISGNTIYF | TRBJ1-3 | NA | once | TRBV7-9
TGTGCCAGCAGAGGGACAGGGAGTCTCAATGAGCAGTTCTTC | CASRGTGSLNEQFF | TRBJ2-1 | TRBD1 | NA | TRBV5-8
TGTGCCAGCAGTTTCGGGAGGGGCGGAACGGGTGAGCAGTTCTTC | CASSFGRGGTGEQFF | TRBJ2-1 | TRBD2 | NA | TRBV27
TGTGCCAGCAGTCCTCACGGGACTAGCCCTTACAATGAGCAGTTCTTC | CASSPHGTSPYNEQFF | TRBJ2-1 | TRBD2 | NA | TRBV27
TGTGCCAGCAGCCAAGAAGAAAGAGGCTCGGATGGCTACACCTTC | CASSQEERGSDGYTF | TRBJ1-2 | NA | few | TRBV4-2